The TCR beta chain under discussion was sequenced for a study of PD-L1 blockade in urothelial cancer. Repertoires were generated with immunoSEQ multiplex PCR, while TCRdb's copy carries only in-frame clones and drops some. The sample has around 110,000 clones, approximately 90% seen once. Time point described: peripheral blood 6 weeks after treatment start. The material sequenced was PBMCs, taken around atezolizumab (anti-PD-L1) treatment. The receptor was derived from a man aged 55 to 70 with urothelial cancer.

The CDR3, as DNA: TGTGCCAGCAGTCCCGGACAGGGGGCAGGAGAGCAGTACTTC. This encodes CASSPGQGAGEQYF. The V and J genes are TRBV28 and TRBJ2-7, with 11 bases lining up with TRBD1. V lost 5 bases to trimming and J lost 7 bases; unmatched junction nucleotides: 7. This CDR3 is built from 14 residues. Germline CDR1 reads MDHEN; CDR2 reads SYDVKM.